Given below is one T cell receptor (beta chain) in context. This sample was included in a study of technical replicates of blood from several donors. Between the trimmed V and J ends, which lost 0 bases and 4 bases, there was a span of 10 bases. The CDR3 spans 15 residues. CDR1 is SNHLY and CDR2 is FYNNEI in the germline V gene. The repertoire was sequenced with immunoSEQ multiplex PCR; TCRdb's copy has only in-frame clones and lacks some. Here the sample spans about 82,000 clones, approximately 96% being singletons. Specimen: T cells isolated from PBMCs. The receptor was derived from a human donor in good health. The rearrangement links TRBV2 to TRBJ1-5; the D is unclear. The CDR3 protein is CASSEAMRVNQPQHF. CDR3 in DNA: TGTGCCAGCAGTGAAGCCATGCGAGTAAATCAGCCCCAGCATTTT.